The table lists the clone carrying this TCR beta chain with a few counts. Its antigen is still unknown. A CD45RO/CCR7/CD25/CD127/CD95/CD27 panel sorted naive, central memory, regulatory and stem cell-like memory CD4+ cells. With 2 bases clipped from V and 2 bases from J, the junction kept 2 bases outside the gene matches. Per germline, CDR1 SGHTA and CDR2 FQGTGA. This CDR3 has 15 amino acids. The sample comes from a study of beta chain features in type 1 diabetes. General study points: Moderately but significantly shorter TCRB CDR3s were found in Type 1 diabetes patients in all four CD4+ subsets. A potential influence of HLA type upon TCRB rearrangement remained unresolved herein.

Investigators reverse transcribed all isolated RNA, so they sequenced expressed TCRB transcripts. The average output of naive, central memory and regulatory T cell samples was millions of reads. TCRdb keeps only in-frame clones here, not all; method: immunoSEQ multiplex PCR. This sample yields some 150,000 clones, of which about 7% are seen a single time; 1.1% to 1.5% belongs to the top ten. Sequencing input: central memory CD4+ T cells from blood. The receptor was derived from a woman aged 25 to 39 in good health. The rearrangement uses TRBV7-3 and TRBJ2-3, with TRBD1 matching 9 bases. CDR3 loop: CASSLGTGFTDTQYF. CDR3 DNA sequence: TGTGCCAGCAGCTTAGGGACAGGGTTCACAGATACGCAGTATTTT.